Listed below are T cell receptor beta chains from one sample, sequenced in a study of response to subunit inactivated influenza vaccine. TCRdb re-called the RT-PCR reads through MiXCR, storing one row per CDR3 protein. The sample includes 250,000 to 350,000 distinct CDR3 sequences, 22% of them seen just once. The material was PBMCs from blood, obtained about 20 months after vaccination. These receptors came from a man between 50 and 75 years old who received an inactivated influenza vaccine. The conserved cysteine and the conserved F or W are not part of the CDR3 here.

v_call	j_call	cdr3_aa
TRBV28	TRBJ1-2	ASSFWGGGMDYGYT
TRBV12-3/TRBV12-4	TRBJ2-1	ASSSGLAGASYNEQF
TRBV4-2	TRBJ2-5	ASSQVPVAGQETQY
TRBV7-9	TRBJ1-4	ASSLGGLGGGEKLF
TRBV7-9	TRBJ1-4	ASSSPRGTGRNEKLF
TRBV20-1	TRBJ1-4	SALVTTNEKLF
TRBV5-1	TRBJ1-4	ASSTGHIEKLF
TRBV20-1	TRBJ2-4	SARDRGRPKNIQY
TRBV12-3/TRBV12-4	TRBJ1-4	ASSLGRGIEKLF
TRBV12-3/TRBV12-4	TRBJ1-6	ASSTWGQGTYNSPLH
TRBV4-3	TRBJ2-7	ASSQGAGRTYEQY
TRBV20-1	TRBJ2-1	SAREPTSGSYNEQF
TRBV5-1	TRBJ2-3	ASSNLAGTDTQY
TRBV28	TRBJ1-3	ASSLGGPGNTIY
TRBV6-2/TRBV6-3	TRBJ2-7	ASSYRAGPSEQY
TRBV5-1	TRBJ2-5	ASSLAGTNQETQY
TRBV4-2	TRBJ1-5	ASSQDGWLSNQPRH
TRBV5-1	TRBJ2-2	ASSTGTNSVGELF
TRBV7-9	TRBJ2-4	ASSSSLSVGSKNIQY
TRBV29-1	TRBJ2-2	SVDGGPGELF